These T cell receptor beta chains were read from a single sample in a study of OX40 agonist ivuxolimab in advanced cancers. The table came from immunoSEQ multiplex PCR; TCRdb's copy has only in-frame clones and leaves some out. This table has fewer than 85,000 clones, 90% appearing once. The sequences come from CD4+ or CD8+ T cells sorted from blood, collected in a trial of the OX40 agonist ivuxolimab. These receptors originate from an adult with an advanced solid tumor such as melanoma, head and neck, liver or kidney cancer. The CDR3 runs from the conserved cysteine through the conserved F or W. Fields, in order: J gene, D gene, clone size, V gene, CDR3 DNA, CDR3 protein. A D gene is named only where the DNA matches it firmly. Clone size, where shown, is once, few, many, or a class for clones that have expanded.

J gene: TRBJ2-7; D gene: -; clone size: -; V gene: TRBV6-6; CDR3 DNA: TGTGCCAGCACCACCTCCGGGACACCACCCTACGAGCAGTACTTC; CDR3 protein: CASTTSGTPPYEQYF
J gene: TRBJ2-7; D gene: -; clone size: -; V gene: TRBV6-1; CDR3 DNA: TGTGCCAGCAGCCAACATACCGGGCCAGTCTACGAGCAGTACTTC; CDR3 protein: CASSQHTGPVYEQYF
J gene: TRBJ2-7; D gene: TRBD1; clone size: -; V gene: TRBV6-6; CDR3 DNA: TGTGCCAGCAGTTACCCCAGGGACAGGGTGAGGGGCGAGCAGTACTTC; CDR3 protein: CASSYPRDRVRGEQYF
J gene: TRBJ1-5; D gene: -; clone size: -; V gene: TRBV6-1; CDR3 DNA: TGTGCCAGCTCGCCCACGCAAGGGGGCAATCAGCCCCAGCATTTT; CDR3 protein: CASSPTQGGNQPQHF
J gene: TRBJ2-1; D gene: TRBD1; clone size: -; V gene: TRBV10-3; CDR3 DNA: TGTGCCATCAGTGATGAGGGGGCAAGTGAGCAGTTCTTC; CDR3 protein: CAISDEGASEQFF
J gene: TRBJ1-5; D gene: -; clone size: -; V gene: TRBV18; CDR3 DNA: TGTGCCAGCTCACCGGGTGGAAGCAATCAGCCCCAGCATTTT; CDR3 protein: CASSPGGSNQPQHF
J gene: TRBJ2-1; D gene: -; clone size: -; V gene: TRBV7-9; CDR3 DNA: TGTGCCAGCAGCCCCACCAGGGGCGCAGGCAATGAGCAGTTCTTC; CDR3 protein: CASSPTRGAGNEQFF
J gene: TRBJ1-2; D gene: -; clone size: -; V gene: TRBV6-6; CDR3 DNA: TGTGCCGGCAGTTACTCGATGGCCTATGGCTACACCTTC; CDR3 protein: CAGSYSMAYGYTF
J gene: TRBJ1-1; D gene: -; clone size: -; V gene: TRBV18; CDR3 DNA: TGTGCCAGCTCACCACCGGCCATGAACACTGAAGCTTTCTTT; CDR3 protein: CASSPPAMNTEAFF
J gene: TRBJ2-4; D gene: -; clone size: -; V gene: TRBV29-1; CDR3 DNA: TGCAGCGTTGATCGGACCGAAAACATTCAGTACTTC; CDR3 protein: CSVDRTENIQYF
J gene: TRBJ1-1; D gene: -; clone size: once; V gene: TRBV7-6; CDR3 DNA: TGTGCCAGCAGCTTAGCCGGCCCACCGAACACTGAAGCTTTCTTT; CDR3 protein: CASSLAGPPNTEAFF
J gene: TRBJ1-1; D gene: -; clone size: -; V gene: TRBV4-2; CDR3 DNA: TGTGCCAGCAGGTGGGGTAACACTGAAGCTTTCTTT; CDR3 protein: CASRWGNTEAFF
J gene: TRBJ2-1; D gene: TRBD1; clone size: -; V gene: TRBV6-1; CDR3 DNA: TGTGCCAGCAGTGCCGGGACAGGGAGGACTAATGAGCAGTTCTTC; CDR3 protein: CASSAGTGRTNEQFF
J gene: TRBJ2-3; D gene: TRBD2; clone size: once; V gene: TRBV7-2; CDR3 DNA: TGTGCCAGCAGCCCAGACGGTAGCGGGGCCTCAGAGTATTTT; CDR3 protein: CASSPDGSGASEYF
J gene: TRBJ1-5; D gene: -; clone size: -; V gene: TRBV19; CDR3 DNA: TGTGCCAGTAGTAGCGATCGGGCCCCTAGCAATCAGCCCCAGCATTTT; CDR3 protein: CASSSDRAPSNQPQHF
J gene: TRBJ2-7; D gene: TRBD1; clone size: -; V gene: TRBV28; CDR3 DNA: TGTGCCAGCAGTCCTCCGACAGGGGGCTGGTACGAGCAGTACTTC; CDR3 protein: CASSPPTGGWYEQYF
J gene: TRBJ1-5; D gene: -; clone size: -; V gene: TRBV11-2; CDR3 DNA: TGTGCCAGCAGTTGGGGTAGCAATCAGCCCCAGCATTTT; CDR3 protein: CASSWGSNQPQHF
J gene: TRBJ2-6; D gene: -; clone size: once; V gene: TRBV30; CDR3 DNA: TGTGCCTGGAGTTCGACACGCTCTGGGGCCAACGTCCTGACTTTC; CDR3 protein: CAWSSTRSGANVLTF
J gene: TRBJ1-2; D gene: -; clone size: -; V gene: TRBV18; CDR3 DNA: TGTGCCAGCTCACCACTAGAGGTCGGACATGGCTACACCTTC; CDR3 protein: CASSPLEVGHGYTF
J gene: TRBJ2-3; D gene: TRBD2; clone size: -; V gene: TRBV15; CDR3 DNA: TGTGCCACCAGCAGCCAATTGGGGGGGGTGGGAGATACGCAGTATTTT; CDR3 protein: CATSSQLGGVGDTQYF
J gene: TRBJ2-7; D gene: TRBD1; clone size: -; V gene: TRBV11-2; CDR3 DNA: TGTGCCAGCAGCTCGTCGGACAGGGAAAACTACGAGCAGTACTTC; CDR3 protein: CASSSSDRENYEQYF
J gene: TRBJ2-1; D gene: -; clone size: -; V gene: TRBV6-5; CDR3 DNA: TGTGCCAGCAGGGAACTAGCTAACTACAATGAGCAGTTCTTC; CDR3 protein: CASRELANYNEQFF
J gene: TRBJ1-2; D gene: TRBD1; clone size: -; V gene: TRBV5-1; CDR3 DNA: TGCGCCAGCAGCTCGAACGGACAGGGACCCTCGGACTATGGCTACACCTTC; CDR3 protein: CASSSNGQGPSDYGYTF
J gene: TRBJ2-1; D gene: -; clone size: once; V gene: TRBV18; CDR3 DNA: TGTGCCAGCTCACCCAATACCGGGACTTACAATGAGCAGTTCTTC; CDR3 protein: CASSPNTGTYNEQFF
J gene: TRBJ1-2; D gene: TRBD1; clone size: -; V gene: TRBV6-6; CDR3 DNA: TGTGCCAGCAGTTACCGACAGGGGGCAAGCTATGGCTACACCTTC; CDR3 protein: CASSYRQGASYGYTF
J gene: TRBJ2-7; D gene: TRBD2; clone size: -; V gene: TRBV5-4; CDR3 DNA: TGTGCCAGCAGCTTGGAGGGCGGGAGGGCCGCCTACGAGCAGTACTTC; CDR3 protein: CASSLEGGRAAYEQYF
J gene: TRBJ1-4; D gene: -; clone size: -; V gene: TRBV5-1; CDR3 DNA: TGCGCCAGCAGCCCGAATCATCCCGGGTCTGGCGAAAAACTGTTTTTT; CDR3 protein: CASSPNHPGSGEKLFF
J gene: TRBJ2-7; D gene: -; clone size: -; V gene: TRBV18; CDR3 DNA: TGTGCCAGCTCCCGCGAATACTACGAGCAGTACTTC; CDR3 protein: CASSREYYEQYF
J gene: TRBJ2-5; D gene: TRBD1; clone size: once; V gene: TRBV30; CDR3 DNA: TGTGCCTGCGGATCGGGACAGGGTGAGACCCAGTACTTC; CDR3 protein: CACGSGQGETQYF
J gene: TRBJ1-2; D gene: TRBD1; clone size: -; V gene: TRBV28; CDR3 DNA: TGTGCCAGCAGTTTAGAACAGGGGGCGTTAGGCTACACCTTC; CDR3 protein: CASSLEQGALGYTF
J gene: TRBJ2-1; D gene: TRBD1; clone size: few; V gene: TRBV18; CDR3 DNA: TGTGCCAGCTCAAGCCGGGACAGGGGCTTCTCCTACAATGAGCAGTTCTTC; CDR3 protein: CASSSRDRGFSYNEQFF
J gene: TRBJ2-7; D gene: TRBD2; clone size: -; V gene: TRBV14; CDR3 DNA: TGTGCCAGCAGCCGGTCTAGCGGCCCCTACGAGCAGTACTTC; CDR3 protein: CASSRSSGPYEQYF
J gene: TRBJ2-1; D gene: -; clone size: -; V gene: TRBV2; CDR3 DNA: TGTGCCAGCAGTGAAGCTCAGGGGATCCCTAATGAGCAGTTCTTC; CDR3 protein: CASSEAQGIPNEQFF
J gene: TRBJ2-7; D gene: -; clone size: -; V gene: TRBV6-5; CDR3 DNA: TGTGCCAGCAGTTACGACGGCGTATCCTACGAGCAGTACTTC; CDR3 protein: CASSYDGVSYEQYF
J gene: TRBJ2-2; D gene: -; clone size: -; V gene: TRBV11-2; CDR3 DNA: TGTGCCAGCAGCGTCGGCGAGAACACCGGGGAGCTGTTTTTT; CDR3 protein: CASSVGENTGELFF
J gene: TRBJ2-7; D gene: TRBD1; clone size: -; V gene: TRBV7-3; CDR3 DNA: TGTGCCAGCAGCTCAACCGGGACAGACTACGAGCAGTACTTC; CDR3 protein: CASSSTGTDYEQYF
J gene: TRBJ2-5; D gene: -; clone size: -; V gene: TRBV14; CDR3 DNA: TGTGCCAGCAGCCAAATAGGCAGGCGACAAGAGACCCAGTACTTC; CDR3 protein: CASSQIGRRQETQYF
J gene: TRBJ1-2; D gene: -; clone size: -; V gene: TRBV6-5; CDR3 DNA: TGTGCCAGCAGGCCCAACAGGGATGGGAACTATGGCTACACCTTC; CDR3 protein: CASRPNRDGNYGYTF
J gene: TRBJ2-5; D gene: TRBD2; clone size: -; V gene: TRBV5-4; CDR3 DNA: TGTGCCAGCAGCCGCACTAGCGGGGGAGAGACCCAGTACTTC; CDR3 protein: CASSRTSGGETQYF
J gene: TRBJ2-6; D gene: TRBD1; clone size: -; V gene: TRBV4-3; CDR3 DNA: TGCGCCAGCAGCCAAGGGGAACAGGGGTCTGGGGCCAACGTCCTGACTTTC; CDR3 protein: CASSQGEQGSGANVLTF
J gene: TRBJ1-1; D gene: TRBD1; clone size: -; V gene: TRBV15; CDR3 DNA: TGTGCCACCAGCAGGGACAGGGGCACGGACACTGAAGCTTTCTTT; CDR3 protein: CATSRDRGTDTEAFF
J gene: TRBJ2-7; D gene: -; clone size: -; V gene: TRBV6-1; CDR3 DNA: TGTGCCAGCAGCCCCGGAGGGGGCCTCTACGAGCAGTACTTC; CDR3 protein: CASSPGGGLYEQYF
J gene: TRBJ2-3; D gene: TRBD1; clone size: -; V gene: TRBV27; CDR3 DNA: TGTGCCAGCAGTCCCCTCGAAGACAGGGGGCTTGTCGATACGCAGTATTTT; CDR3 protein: CASSPLEDRGLVDTQYF
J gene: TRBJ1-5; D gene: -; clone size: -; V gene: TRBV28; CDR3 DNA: TGTGCCAGCAGTGGGTTGGGCTACAATCAGCCCCAGCATTTT; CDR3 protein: CASSGLGYNQPQHF
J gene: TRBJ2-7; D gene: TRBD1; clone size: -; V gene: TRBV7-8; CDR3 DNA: TGTGCCAGCAGCTTAGAACTGCAGGGGGCCTACGAGCAGTACTTC; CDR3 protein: CASSLELQGAYEQYF
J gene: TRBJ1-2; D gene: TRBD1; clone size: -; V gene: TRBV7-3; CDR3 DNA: TGTGCCAGCAGCGCAGTAACAGGGGGAGGCTACACCTTC; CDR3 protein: CASSAVTGGGYTF
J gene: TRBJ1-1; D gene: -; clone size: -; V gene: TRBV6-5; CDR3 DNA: TGTGCCAGCAGTTACTTGGGACAGAACACTGAAGCTTTCTTT; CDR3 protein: CASSYLGQNTEAFF
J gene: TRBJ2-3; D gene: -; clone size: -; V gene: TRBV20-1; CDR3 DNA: TGCAGTGCCGGGCTCCCTGATACGCAGTATTTT; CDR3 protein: CSAGLPDTQYF
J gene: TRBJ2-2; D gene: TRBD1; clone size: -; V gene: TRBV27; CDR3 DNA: TGTGCCAGCAGTTTCATGGGACAGGCTGGCGGGGAGCTGTTTTTT; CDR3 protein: CASSFMGQAGGELFF
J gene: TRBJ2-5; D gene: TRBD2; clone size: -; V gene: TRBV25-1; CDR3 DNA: TGTGCCAGCAGTGACGTAAGACTAGCGGGGCAAGAGACCCAGTACTTC; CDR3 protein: CASSDVRLAGQETQYF
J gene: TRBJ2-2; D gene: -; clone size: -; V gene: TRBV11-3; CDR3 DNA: TGTGCCAGCAGCCACCAAGGGGGTCAGCTTGCCGGGGAGCTGTTTTTT; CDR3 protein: CASSHQGGQLAGELFF
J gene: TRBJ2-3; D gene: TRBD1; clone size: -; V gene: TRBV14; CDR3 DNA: TGTGCCAGCAGCCACTGGGACAGACAATTCACAGATACGCAGTATTTT; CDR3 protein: CASSHWDRQFTDTQYF
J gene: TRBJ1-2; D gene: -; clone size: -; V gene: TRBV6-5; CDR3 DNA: TGTGCCAGCAGTTACTCGAGCAGGGAGGGTGGCTACACCTTC; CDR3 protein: CASSYSSREGGYTF
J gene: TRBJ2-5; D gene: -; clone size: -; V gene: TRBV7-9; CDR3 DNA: TGTGCCAGCAGCTTAGTTGAGACCCAGTACTTC; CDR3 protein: CASSLVETQYF